A selection of T cell receptor beta chains follows, all from one sample in a study of shared clonotypes between healthy human individuals. Profiled with immunoSEQ multiplex PCR; TCRdb holds only in-frame clones, not every one. The table records nearly 1 million clones, less than 85% of them present only once. The sample was memory CD4+ T cells sorted from blood. These receptors all come from a young man in good health. Both conserved end residues are part of each CDR3. D genes are given only for firm matches. Size is stated for part of the rows, as once, few or many counts, or as a class when the clone is expanded.

abundance,j_gene,v_gene,d_gene,CDR3aa,CDR3nt
-,TRBJ1-1,TRBV6-5,-,CASSYSPNEAGTEAFF,TGTGCCAGCAGTTACTCCCCTAACGAGGCGGGAACTGAAGCTTTCTTT
-,TRBJ2-6,TRBV6-6,-,CASKGSAGSGANVLTF,TGTGCCAGCAAGGGGTCGGCGGGCTCTGGGGCCAACGTCCTGACTTTC
once,TRBJ1-4,TRBV28,TRBD1,CASSRTGGANEKLFF,TGTGCCAGCAGCCGGACAGGGGGAGCTAATGAAAAACTGTTTTTT
-,TRBJ1-5,TRBV11-2,-,CASSLSAYSNQPQHF,TGTGCCAGCAGCTTATCAGCCTATAGCAATCAGCCCCAGCATTTT
-,TRBJ2-3,TRBV4-3,-,CASSQDRRGTQYF,TGCGCCAGCAGCCAAGATCGGAGGGGTACGCAGTATTTT
-,TRBJ2-4,TRBV30,-,CAWSVRGAGGIQYF,TGTGCCTGGAGTGTCAGGGGGGCCGGAGGCATTCAGTACTTC
-,TRBJ2-1,TRBV11-2,-,CASSGQGSYNEQFF,TGTGCCAGCAGCGGTCAGGGCTCCTACAATGAGCAGTTCTTC
-,TRBJ1-1,TRBV28,-,CASSLVRGKAFF,TGTGCCAGCAGTTTAGTTCGTGGGAAGGCTTTCTTT
-,TRBJ1-1,TRBV27,TRBD1,CATRTGGRTEAFF,TGTGCCACCAGGACAGGGGGCAGGACTGAAGCTTTCTTT
-,TRBJ1-3,TRBV6-5,-,CASSYSTQGGNTIYF,TGTGCCAGCAGTTACTCGACCCAGGGTGGAAACACCATATATTTT
many,TRBJ1-6,TRBV5-4,-,CASSFGGEAPLHF,TGTGCCAGCAGCTTCGGGGGAGAGGCACCCCTCCACTTT
-,TRBJ1-2,TRBV28,TRBD1,CASSPAGQDYGYTF,TGTGCCAGCAGTCCCGCGGGACAGGACTATGGCTACACCTTC
few,TRBJ2-5,TRBV19,-,CASSPTTGSGETQYF,TGTGCCAGTAGTCCTACCACAGGGTCAGGGGAGACCCAGTACTTC
-,TRBJ1-5,TRBV6-1,-,CASSDTLTGTKPQHF,TGTGCCAGCAGTGACACCTTGACAGGAACCAAGCCCCAGCATTTT
once,TRBJ2-7,TRBV5-4,-,CASSWGRQATYEQYF,TGTGCCAGCAGCTGGGGGAGACAGGCCACCTACGAGCAGTACTTC
-,TRBJ1-4,TRBV7-9,TRBD1,CASSSGQAPEKLFF,TGTGCCAGCAGCTCGGGACAGGCTCCTGAAAAACTGTTTTTT
-,TRBJ2-5,TRBV5-1,TRBD1,CASSLAGTDLQETQYF,TGCGCCAGCAGCTTGGCCGGGACAGACCTTCAAGAGACCCAGTACTTC
-,TRBJ2-7,TRBV11-3,TRBD2,CASSPRLAGAEEQYF,TGTGCCAGCAGCCCACGACTAGCGGGGGCGGAGGAGCAGTACTTC